The entry that follows covers one T cell receptor (beta chain) sequence. Its cognate antigen is unknown. The source of the sample is a study of siplizumab effects on memory and regulatory T cells. Clones were read by immunoSEQ multiplex PCR, and TCRdb kept only the in-frame ones, dropping some. The repertoire holds some 52,000 clones, 95% to 97% seen once, with around 0.6% in the top ten. The germline V gene has CDR1 SGDLS and CDR2 YYNGEE. J gave up 4 bases and V 4 bases, and 21 bases lay outside the gene matches. The CDR3 consists of 19 residues. General observations from the study: In the presence of siplizumab, alloreactive sequences traceable to unstimulated CD4+ memory cells were significantly reduced.

Specimen: naive CD4+ T cells sorted from blood. The chain is built from TRBV9 and TRBJ2-7; 9 bases map to TRBD2. This clonotype originated in a human donor in good health. CDR3 sequence: CASSSLRKLAGWRRYEQYF. The CDR3, as DNA: TGTGCCAGCAGCTCTCTTAGGAAGCTAGCGGGATGGAGACGTTACGAGCAGTACTTC.